Listed below are T cell receptor beta chains from one sample, sequenced in a study of cytomegalovirus exposure and HLA in healthy donors. Measured with immunoSEQ multiplex PCR; TCRdb has only the in-frame clones, and not every one. The data show some 150,000 clones, with more than 60% seen just once and around 3.1% held by the top ten. The specimen was PBMCs. Receptors were obtained from a female donor in good health and CMV-seronegative. Each CDR3 is given with its conserved first and last residue. Fields, in order: J gene, D gene, clone size, V gene, CDR3 DNA, CDR3 protein. D genes are given only for firm matches. The size field is filled for only some rows; it gives once, few, many or a size class.

j_gene: TRBJ2-7
d_gene: -
abundance: -
v_gene: TRBV7-9
CDR3nt: TGTGCCAGCAGCTTAGGAGGCAACTACGAGCAGTACTTC
CDR3aa: CASSLGGNYEQYF

j_gene: TRBJ1-6
d_gene: -
abundance: -
v_gene: TRBV28
CDR3nt: TGTGCCAGCAGTGGTGGGGCCACGTTCTATAATTCACCCCTCCACTTT
CDR3aa: CASSGGATFYNSPLHF

j_gene: TRBJ1-1
d_gene: -
abundance: -
v_gene: TRBV7-6
CDR3nt: TGTGCCAGCAGCTCCAAAGTAATCTTCCCAGAGGGGACTGAAGCCTTCTTT
CDR3aa: CASSSKVIFPEGTEAFF

j_gene: TRBJ2-5
d_gene: TRBD2
abundance: few
v_gene: TRBV13
CDR3nt: TGTGCCAGCAGCTTCTCGGCGAGCGGGGGGGAACAAGAGACCCAGTACTTC
CDR3aa: CASSFSASGGEQETQYF

j_gene: TRBJ2-7
d_gene: TRBD1
abundance: -
v_gene: TRBV18
CDR3nt: TGTGCCAGCTCACCGGGACAGGGGGCGAAAGAGCAGTACTTC
CDR3aa: CASSPGQGAKEQYF

j_gene: TRBJ1-1
d_gene: TRBD1
abundance: -
v_gene: TRBV30
CDR3nt: TGTGCCTGGAGGGGACAGAAAAACACTGAAGCTTTCTTT
CDR3aa: CAWRGQKNTEAFF

j_gene: TRBJ1-6
d_gene: TRBD1
abundance: -
v_gene: TRBV6-4
CDR3nt: TGTGCCAGCAGTGACACGGGACAGGGACTTCCCCTCCACTTT
CDR3aa: CASSDTGQGLPLHF

j_gene: TRBJ2-5
d_gene: -
abundance: -
v_gene: TRBV12-1
CDR3nt: TGTGCCAGCAGCTTTGAGTCAGGGTCCTGGGCGGGGGAGACCCAGTACTTC
CDR3aa: CASSFESGSWAGETQYF

j_gene: TRBJ1-2
d_gene: TRBD1
abundance: once
v_gene: TRBV19
CDR3nt: TGTGCCAGTAGTCTACAGGGGTATGGCTACACCTTC
CDR3aa: CASSLQGYGYTF

j_gene: TRBJ1-1
d_gene: TRBD1
abundance: -
v_gene: TRBV6-5
CDR3nt: TGTGCCAGTTACCCAAGCCAGGGGGCAGAGGCTTTCTTT
CDR3aa: CASYPSQGAEAFF

j_gene: TRBJ2-5
d_gene: -
abundance: -
v_gene: TRBV6-5
CDR3nt: TGTGCCAGCAGTTACCAAACTCTCCCAGAGACCCAGTACTTC
CDR3aa: CASSYQTLPETQYF

j_gene: TRBJ2-2
d_gene: TRBD1
abundance: -
v_gene: TRBV15
CDR3nt: TGTGCCACCAGCGTACCGGGACAGGGGGCTATCGGGGAGCTGTTTTTT
CDR3aa: CATSVPGQGAIGELFF

j_gene: TRBJ1-2
d_gene: -
abundance: -
v_gene: TRBV29-1
CDR3nt: TGCAGCGTTGAATCAGACTTGCTAGGACAGCCACGAACCTTC
CDR3aa: CSVESDLLGQPRTF

j_gene: TRBJ1-2
d_gene: TRBD1
abundance: -
v_gene: TRBV29-1
CDR3nt: TGCAGCGTGGACAGGAGCTATGGCTACACCTTC
CDR3aa: CSVDRSYGYTF

j_gene: TRBJ2-1
d_gene: -
abundance: once
v_gene: TRBV2
CDR3nt: TGTGCCAGCAACAGGGGGGGGAATGAGCAGTTCTTC
CDR3aa: CASNRGGNEQFF

j_gene: TRBJ2-2
d_gene: TRBD1
abundance: -
v_gene: TRBV19
CDR3nt: TGTGCCGGCCGGGACAGGGGAGACACCGGGGAGCTGTTTTTT
CDR3aa: CAGRDRGDTGELFF

j_gene: TRBJ1-1
d_gene: TRBD1
abundance: once
v_gene: TRBV7-2
CDR3nt: TGTGCCAGCAGCCCGGGGGGGACAGGGATTGAGGAAGCTTTCTTT
CDR3aa: CASSPGGTGIEEAFF

j_gene: TRBJ2-2
d_gene: -
abundance: once
v_gene: TRBV7-6
CDR3nt: TGTGCCAGCAGCTTAGTTTTGGGGCCCACCGGGGAGCTGTTTTTT
CDR3aa: CASSLVLGPTGELFF

j_gene: TRBJ2-7
d_gene: TRBD2
abundance: few
v_gene: TRBV6-5
CDR3nt: TGTGCCAGCAGTCATGTAGCGGGAGCGAGGGACGAGCAGTACTTC
CDR3aa: CASSHVAGARDEQYF

j_gene: TRBJ1-2
d_gene: -
abundance: -
v_gene: TRBV4-2
CDR3nt: TGTGCCAGCAGCCAAAATCAGGGATATGAGGGCTACACCTTC
CDR3aa: CASSQNQGYEGYTF

j_gene: TRBJ2-7
d_gene: -
abundance: -
v_gene: TRBV27
CDR3nt: TGTGCCAGCAGTTGGGGCAGGACCTACGAGCAGTACTTC
CDR3aa: CASSWGRTYEQYF

j_gene: TRBJ1-2
d_gene: -
abundance: -
v_gene: TRBV5-4
CDR3nt: TGTGCCAGCAGCTTGGGCGGAGGGAGGGATTATGGCTACACCTTC
CDR3aa: CASSLGGGRDYGYTF

j_gene: TRBJ1-4
d_gene: TRBD1
abundance: once
v_gene: TRBV2
CDR3nt: TGTGCCAGCACTGGACAGGGGGGTCCAAATGAAAAACTGTTTTTT
CDR3aa: CASTGQGGPNEKLFF

j_gene: TRBJ1-3
d_gene: -
abundance: -
v_gene: TRBV6-6
CDR3nt: TGTGCCAGCAGTTACGGGACAAGTGGAAACACCATATATTTT
CDR3aa: CASSYGTSGNTIYF

j_gene: TRBJ2-6
d_gene: -
abundance: -
v_gene: TRBV5-1
CDR3nt: TGCGCCAGCAGCTTGGAGGGGGGGACCTACTTGACTGGGGCCAACGTCCTGACTTTC
CDR3aa: CASSLEGGTYLTGANVLTF

j_gene: TRBJ2-3
d_gene: TRBD2
abundance: -
v_gene: TRBV28
CDR3nt: TGTGCCAGCAGTTCTAGGACTAGCGGGGGGCCAGATGCGCAGTATTTT
CDR3aa: CASSSRTSGGPDAQYF

j_gene: TRBJ2-7
d_gene: -
abundance: -
v_gene: TRBV6-1
CDR3nt: TGTGCCAGCAGCCCTACAGGAATTAGCTCCTACGAGCAGTACTTC
CDR3aa: CASSPTGISSYEQYF

j_gene: TRBJ1-5
d_gene: -
abundance: -
v_gene: TRBV28
CDR3nt: TGTGCCAGCAGTGAACAGAATCAGCCCCAGCATTTT
CDR3aa: CASSEQNQPQHF

j_gene: TRBJ2-3
d_gene: TRBD2
abundance: once
v_gene: TRBV2
CDR3nt: TGTGCCAGCGGGACTAGCGGGAGTTCAGATACGCAGTATTTT
CDR3aa: CASGTSGSSDTQYF

j_gene: TRBJ2-7
d_gene: TRBD1
abundance: -
v_gene: TRBV7-9
CDR3nt: TGTGCCAGCAGCCCCCGGGACAGCCTGTACGAGCAGTACTTC
CDR3aa: CASSPRDSLYEQYF

j_gene: TRBJ1-1
d_gene: -
abundance: -
v_gene: TRBV5-1
CDR3nt: TGCGCCAGCAGCCCACTCTCGGGTGGCACTGAAGCTTTCTTT
CDR3aa: CASSPLSGGTEAFF

j_gene: TRBJ2-7
d_gene: -
abundance: -
v_gene: TRBV28
CDR3nt: TGTGCCAGCACCAGTGGAGGGCTTAACGAGCAGTACTTC
CDR3aa: CASTSGGLNEQYF

j_gene: TRBJ2-7
d_gene: TRBD1
abundance: -
v_gene: TRBV5-8
CDR3nt: TGTGCCAGCAGGGCCGGGACAGGGCCGGCCTACGAGCAGTACTTC
CDR3aa: CASRAGTGPAYEQYF

j_gene: TRBJ2-7
d_gene: TRBD2
abundance: -
v_gene: TRBV2
CDR3nt: TGTGCCAGCAGGGGTACGGGACTAGCGGGATGGGAGCAGTACTTC
CDR3aa: CASRGTGLAGWEQYF

j_gene: TRBJ1-2
d_gene: TRBD1
abundance: -
v_gene: TRBV28
CDR3nt: TGTGCCAGCAGTTTGATCTCGTCGAACAGGGGGAGGGGCTACACCTTC
CDR3aa: CASSLISSNRGRGYTF

j_gene: TRBJ1-3
d_gene: -
abundance: -
v_gene: TRBV28
CDR3nt: TGTGCCAGCAGGGCGGGACTGACCTCTGGAAACACCATATATTTT
CDR3aa: CASRAGLTSGNTIYF

j_gene: TRBJ1-5
d_gene: -
abundance: -
v_gene: TRBV7-9
CDR3nt: TGTGCCAGCAGCTTAGATGGGGCTAGCAATCAGCCCCAGCATTTT
CDR3aa: CASSLDGASNQPQHF

j_gene: TRBJ1-5
d_gene: -
abundance: -
v_gene: TRBV19
CDR3nt: TGTGCCAGTAAAAGCACAGGTTATCAGCCCCAGCATTTT
CDR3aa: CASKSTGYQPQHF

j_gene: TRBJ1-1
d_gene: -
abundance: -
v_gene: TRBV30
CDR3nt: TGTGCCTGGGCAACAGGCTTGAACACTGAAGCTTTCTTT
CDR3aa: CAWATGLNTEAFF

j_gene: TRBJ2-7
d_gene: -
abundance: -
v_gene: TRBV4-3
CDR3nt: TGCGCCAGCAGCCAAGAGGGTTACAGCTCCTACGAGCAGTACTTC
CDR3aa: CASSQEGYSSYEQYF

j_gene: TRBJ2-5
d_gene: TRBD1
abundance: -
v_gene: TRBV5-1
CDR3nt: TGCGCCAGCAGCAACCGCGACCGGGACAGCCAGGAGACCCAGTACTTC
CDR3aa: CASSNRDRDSQETQYF

j_gene: TRBJ2-6
d_gene: -
abundance: -
v_gene: TRBV11-1
CDR3nt: TGTGCCAGCAGCTTAGCTGGGGCGTCTGGGGCCAACGTCCTGACTTTC
CDR3aa: CASSLAGASGANVLTF

j_gene: TRBJ2-3
d_gene: TRBD2
abundance: -
v_gene: TRBV5-4
CDR3nt: TGTGCCAGCAGCTTAGGCCCGGGGGGGCCGGGAGATACGCAGTATTTT
CDR3aa: CASSLGPGGPGDTQYF

j_gene: TRBJ2-3
d_gene: TRBD2
abundance: -
v_gene: TRBV11-2
CDR3nt: TGTGCCAGCAGCTCAGGGACTAGCGGGGCTAATACGCAGTATTTT
CDR3aa: CASSSGTSGANTQYF

j_gene: TRBJ2-7
d_gene: TRBD2
abundance: -
v_gene: TRBV28
CDR3nt: TGTGCCAGCAGTCCCGAGCGGGAGTGGTCCTACGAGCAGTACTTC
CDR3aa: CASSPEREWSYEQYF

j_gene: TRBJ2-1
d_gene: TRBD1
abundance: -
v_gene: TRBV10-3
CDR3nt: TGTGCCATCAGTGGACAGGGTTCCTACAATGAGCAGTTCTTC
CDR3aa: CAISGQGSYNEQFF

j_gene: TRBJ1-4
d_gene: TRBD1
abundance: -
v_gene: TRBV27
CDR3nt: TGTGCCAGCTCCGGACAGGGGGCGGCTAATGAAAAACTGTTTTTT
CDR3aa: CASSGQGAANEKLFF